The 30 T cell receptor beta chains below were found in one sample sequenced in a study of blood T cell repertoires in COVID-19. Produced via immunoSEQ multiplex PCR; TCRdb's table is partial and in-frame only. The sample holds over 200,000 clones, 85% to 90% seen once. Material for sequencing was peripheral blood. These TCRs come from a man at least 80 years old with acute or convalescent COVID-19.

The chain recombines TRBV11-2 with TRBJ2-2; a weak D match, TRBD1 (6 bases). V was clipped by 4 bases and J by 2 bases, with 11 bases between them. The germline V gene encodes CDR1 SGHAT and CDR2 FQNNGV. The CDR3 is 15 residues long. Written as DNA, the CDR3 is TGTGCCAGCAGCTCAACAGGGACCAACACCGGGGAGCTGTTTTTT. Amino acid sequence: CASSSTGTNTGELFF. The complete variable domain, with remaining parts taken from reference TRBV11-2 and TRBJ2-2, reads EAGVAQSPRYKIIEKRQSVAFWCNPISGHATLYWYQQILGQGPKLLIQFQNNGVVDDSQLPKDRFSAERLKGVDSTLKIQPAKLEDSAVYLCASSSTGTNTGELFFGEGSRLTVL.

The chain couples TRBV19 to TRBJ2-5; 9 bases are a match to TRBD2. The junction had 10 bases not matched to a gene; V was cut back by 3 bases and J by 5 bases. CDR3 length: 16 amino acids. Germline CDR1 and CDR2: LNHDA and SQIVND (reference sequence). The CDR3 nucleotides read TGTGCCAGTAGTATTGGTAGCGGGAGTCTGGTGGAGACCCAGTACTTC. As protein: CASSIGSGSLVETQYF.

This rearrangement joins TRBV5-1 to TRBJ2-3; D not certain. Trimming cost V 1 base and J 0 bases, with 12 bases left between them. Germline values: CDR1 SGHRS, CDR2 YFSETQ. There are 16 residues in the CDR3. CDR3 bases: TGCGCCAGCAGCTTGAGTCTGAGTTCTAGCACAGATACGCAGTATTTT. This sequence encodes CASSLSLSSSTDTQYF.

This clone occurred a few times. The chain links TRBV27 to TRBJ1-5; possible D gene TRBD1, 6 bases. Trimming stripped 6 bases from V and 1 base from J, with 13 bases between. There are 15 residues in the CDR3. CDR1 MNHEY and CDR2 SMNVEV come from the germline V gene (reference sequence). For the CDR3, the DNA is TGTGCCAGCAGGAATCTCCAGGGGAGCAATCAGCCCCAGCATTTT. Its translation: CASRNLQGSNQPQHF.

V is TRBV30 and J is TRBJ1-2; TRBD1 matches at 7 bases. Germline lookup yields CDR1 GTSNPN and CDR2 SVGIG (reference sequence). This CDR3 is 11 amino acids long. The V segment lost 8 bases and the J segment 8 bases; nucleotides outside the gene matches: 8. CDR3 amino acids: CATVGGGGYTF. CDR3 DNA: TGTGCCACGGTAGGAGGGGGCGGCTACACCTTC.

V usage is TRBV7-8 and J usage is TRBJ2-1; 7 nucleotides match TRBD2. There are 20 residues in the CDR3. The V and J ends lost 4 bases and 5 bases, in that order; junction bases with no gene match: 23. Per the germline V gene, CDR1 is SGHVS and CDR2 is FQNEAQ. The CDR3 loop is CASSSTLVASGRGGHNEQFF. Here the CDR3 DNA reads TGTGCCAGCAGCTCTACCCTAGTTGCTAGCGGCCGAGGCGGGCACAATGAGCAGTTCTTC. The full variable domain, completed using reference TRBV7-8 and TRBJ2-1, is GAGVSQSPRYKVAKRGQDVALRCDPISGHVSLFWYQQALGQGPEFLTYFQNEAQLDKSGLPSDRFFAERPEGSVSTLKIQRTQQEDSAVYLCASSSTLVASGRGGHNEQFFGPGTRLTVL.

This clone was observed a single time. The chain links TRBV24-1 to TRBJ2-5; 8 bases are shared with TRBD1. Germline trimming cut 2 bases from V and 5 bases from J; bases unmatched to any gene: 9. CDR3 length equals 16 residues. Germline lookup yields CDR1 KGHDR and CDR2 SFDVKD. CDR3 loop: CATSDSTRGPGETQYF. CDR3 nucleotide sequence: TGTGCCACCAGTGATTCGACCAGGGGGCCCGGGGAGACCCAGTACTTC.

The chain employs TRBV13 and TRBJ2-3; a weak D match, TRBD2 (6 bases). V shed 5 bases and J shed 4 bases, with 19 bases lying between them. This CDR3 is built from 16 residues. Germline V gives CDR1 PRHDT, CDR2 FYEKMQ (reference sequence). CDR3 bases: TGTGCCAGCAGCCCCCCTATGCCACTAGCCGCAGATACGCAGTATTTT. Its translation: CASSPPMPLAADTQYF.

V and J are TRBV7-9 and TRBJ2-6, with D perhaps matching TRBD2 (5 bases). Trimming took 5 bases from V and 0 from J, leaving 8 bases between them. The CDR3 length is 15 residues. The germline gives CDR1 SEHNR, CDR2 FQNEAQ (reference sequence). The CDR3 is CASSTGSSGANVLTF. CDR3 nucleotides: TGTGCCAGCAGCACGGGGAGCTCTGGGGCCAACGTCCTGACTTTC.

This clone was picked up one time. V gene TRBV11-1 combines with J gene TRBJ2-2, with TRBD2 as a possible D gene (5 bases). Germline CDR1 and CDR2: SGHAT and FQDESV (reference sequence). Between the trimmed V and J ends, which lost 3 bases and 8 bases, there was a span of 10 bases. The CDR3 totals 13 residues. The CDR3: CASSFVGVGELFF. CDR3 sequence (DNA): TGTGCCAGCAGCTTTGTGGGAGTGGGGGAGCTGTTTTTT.

The J gene is TRBJ1-2, the V gene TRBV28; no clear D. Germline V lookup: CDR1 MDHEN, CDR2 SYDVKM. V was cut by 4 bases and J by 8 bases, with 14 bases left in between. The CDR3 contains 13 residues. The CDR3 region is CASSSAASRGYTF. The CDR3 DNA reads as TGTGCCAGCAGTTCCGCGGCGAGTCGGGGCTACACCTTC.

The V and J genes are TRBV6-5 and TRBJ1-5, with 8 positions matching TRBD1. The CDR3 sequence is 14 residues long. V lost 4 bases to trimming and J lost 7 bases; unmatched junction nucleotides: 6. Germline values: CDR1 MNHEY, CDR2 SVGAGI. Here the CDR3 reads CASSSTGVGQPQHF. The CDR3 DNA reads as TGTGCCAGCAGTTCGACAGGGGTGGGGCAGCCCCAGCATTTT.

This clone occurred a few times. V and J are TRBV14 and TRBJ1-6; D is possibly TRBD1 (6 bases). The CDR3 has 15 amino acids. The germline V gene encodes CDR1 SGHDN and CDR2 FVKESK. V lost 5 bases to trimming and J lost 3 bases, with 11 bases between them. The CDR3: CASSESTGYNSPLHF. The CDR3 bases are TGTGCCAGCAGCGAGTCGACAGGCTATAATTCACCCCTCCACTTT.

The chain combines TRBV2 with TRBJ2-2; tentatively, D is TRBD2 (6 bases). Per the germline V gene, CDR1 is SNHLY and CDR2 is FYNNEI. The ends were cut back, 5 bases at V and 6 bases at J, with 10 bases in the middle. The CDR3 has 13 amino acids. The chain's CDR3 is CASSREAPGELFF. The CDR3 bases are TGTGCCAGCAGTAGGGAGGCCCCCGGGGAGCTGTTTTTT. Complete variable domain (other parts from reference TRBV2 and TRBJ2-2): EPEVTQTPSHQVTQMGQEVILRCVPISNHLYFYWYRQILGQKVEFLVSFYNNEISEKSEIFDDQFSVERPDGSNFTLKIRSTKLEDSAMYFCASSREAPGELFFGEGSRLTVL.

This clone has more than one count but fewer than ten. The rearrangement uses TRBV24-1 and TRBJ2-1; the D is unclear. Germline loops: CDR1 KGHDR, CDR2 SFDVKD. CDR3 size: 11 residues. Trimming stripped 5 bases from V and 6 bases from J, with 4 bases between. As DNA, the CDR3 is TGTGCCACCAGTGCTCCCAATGAGCAGTTCTTC. Translation: CATSAPNEQFF.

The chain employs TRBV21-1 and TRBJ2-7; the table calls TRBD1, which could not be checked here. TRBV21-1 is tagged as a pseudogene. The CDR3 sequence is 16 residues long. CDR3 amino acids: CASSTTPGTELYEQYV. The DNA for the CDR3 is TGTGCCAGCAGCACTACCCCCGGGACAGAACTTTACGAGCAGTACGTC.

With regard to this clone: At the DNA level, this CDR3 is encoded by other sequences in the same sample as well. The V call is TRBV18, the J call TRBJ2-7, with 7 nucleotides matching TRBD1. In germline, CDR1 is KGHSH, CDR2 LQKENI. The junction had 3 bases not matched to a gene; V was cut back by 2 bases and J by 5 bases. The CDR3 contains 13 residues. The CDR3 nucleotides are TGTGCCAGCTCACCAGACAGGGACCACGAGCAGTACGTC. Protein sequence: CASSPDRDHEQYV.

This clone was seen only once. The gene calls are TRBV5-8 and TRBJ2-4, with 9 positions matching TRBD1. CDR3 length: 17 amino acids. J lost 0 bases, V lost 7 bases, and 11 bases had no gene match. The germline gives CDR1 SGHTS, CDR2 YDEGEE. CDR3 region: CASAGTGLPLAKNIQYF. The CDR3 nucleotides are TGTGCCAGCGCCGGGACAGGGTTACCGTTAGCCAAAAACATTCAGTACTTC.

The CDR3 here is CASSQVAAYEQYF. CDR3 coding DNA: TGTGCCAGCAGCCAAGTAGCGGCCTACGAGCAGTACTTC. V usage is TRBV3-1 (or the pseudogene TRBV3-2) and J usage is TRBJ2-7; D possibly corresponds to TRBD2 (6 bases). The CDR3 has 13 residues. Trimming cost V 1 base and J 2 bases, with 6 bases left between them. Germline V gene lookup returns CDR1 LGHDT and CDR2 YNNKEL (reference sequence).

The chain is built from TRBV5-1 and TRBJ2-5; possibly TRBD2 for D (6 bases). Trimming removed 4 bases at V and 2 bases at J, with 12 bases between. Germline CDR1 is SGHRS and CDR2 is YFSETQ. The CDR3 sequence is 14 residues long. CDR3 amino acids: CASSTVGGQETQYF. CDR3 sequence (DNA): TGCGCCAGCAGCACGGTGGGGGGTCAAGAGACCCAGTACTTC.

This chain joins TRBV19 and TRBJ1-5; 8 positions match TRBD1. Per germline, CDR1 LNHDA and CDR2 SQIVND (reference sequence). Trimming at V came to 0 bases and at J to 7 bases, leaving 8 bases not matched to a gene. The CDR3 has 16 amino acids. The CDR3 spells CASSIDAGQGAQPQHF. The CDR3 nucleotides read TGTGCCAGTAGTATAGATGCGGGGCAGGGGGCCCAGCCCCAGCATTTT.

This rearrangement joins TRBV19 to TRBJ2-3, with D possibly matching TRBD1 (5 bases). The ends were cut back, 10 bases at V and 2 bases at J, with 19 bases in the middle. The germline gives CDR1 LNHDA, CDR2 SQIVND (reference sequence). The CDR3 runs 15 residues. CDR3 sequence: CATSPGKGYTDTQYF. As DNA, the CDR3 is TGTGCCACCTCCCCAGGGAAAGGGTACACAGATACGCAGTATTTT. Based on the CDR3 plus reference TRBV19 and TRBJ2-3, the full variable domain is DGGITQSPKYLFRKEGQNVTLSCEQNLNHDAMYWYRQDPGQGLRLIYYSQIVNDFQKGDIAEGYSVSREKKESFPLTVTSAQKNPTAFYLCATSPGKGYTDTQYFGPGTRLTVL.

The chain employs TRBV5-1 and TRBJ2-7, with 11 positions matching TRBD1. Per germline, CDR1 SGHRS and CDR2 YFSETQ. V lost 2 bases to trimming and J lost 6 bases; unmatched junction nucleotides: 4. The CDR3 length is 14 residues. The CDR3 region has the DNA TGCGCCAGCAGCTTCGGACAGGGGGCGTCCGAGCAGTACGTC. Its translation is CASSFGQGASEQYV.

The rearrangement links TRBV6-6 to TRBJ1-5, with 9 bases identical to TRBD1. V dropped 5 bases and J dropped 4; count of bases not matched to a gene: 9. This CDR3 is built from 16 residues. CDR1 is MNHNY, CDR2 SVGAGI, per germline (reference sequence). CDR3 residues: CASSPPGTGQNQPQHF. The CDR3 nucleotides are TGTGCCAGCAGTCCGCCCGGGACAGGGCAAAATCAGCCCCAGCATTTT.

The rearrangement joins TRBV6-4 to TRBJ1-6; D may be TRBD1 (6 bases). CDR1 is MRHNA, CDR2 SNTAGT, per germline. CDR3 size: 15 residues. The V gene lost 6 bases and the J gene lost 10 bases, with 19 bases spanning the gap. CDR3 loop: CASSRDISGNSPLHF. CDR3 nucleotides: TGTGCCAGCAGCCGGGACATCTCCGGTAACTCACCCCTCCACTTT.

CDR3 DNA: TGTGCCAGCAGCCAGGGGGACTTCTACAATGAGCAGTTCTTC. Translating gives CASSQGDFYNEQFF. The chain has TRBV14 and TRBJ2-1, with a tentative D call TRBD2 (6 bases). The CDR3 totals 14 residues. The V gene lost 3 bases and the J gene lost 3 bases, with 9 bases spanning the gap. Germline CDR1 and CDR2: SGHDN and FVKESK.

The rearrangement links TRBV18 to TRBJ2-2, with D possibly matching TRBD1 (5 bases). The CDR3 loop spans 16 amino acids. V lost 0 bases, J lost 3 bases, and 11 bases lay in between. The germline V gene encodes CDR1 KGHSH and CDR2 LQKENI. The CDR3 nucleotides are TGTGCCAGCTCACCACCGCAGGGCTCGCACACCGGGGAGCTGTTTTTT. It specifies CASSPPQGSHTGELFF.

This clone was detected a few times. The gene calls are TRBV6-5 and TRBJ2-2; TRBD2 might be the D (7 bases). V was shortened by 4 bases and J by 4 bases, with 13 bases between the two germline ends. CDR1 and CDR2 (germline): MNHEY, SVGAGI. The CDR3 is 15 amino acids. The chain's CDR3 is CASSLTRGGTGELFF. CDR3 DNA: TGTGCCAGCAGTTTGACTAGGGGGGGCACCGGGGAGCTGTTTTTT.

The rearrangement links TRBV6-6 to TRBJ1-2, with D possibly matching TRBD1 (5 bases). This CDR3 is built from 13 residues. Trimming shortened V by 7 bases and J by 7 bases, and 16 bases separated the two germline ends. Looked up from germline, CDR1 is MNHNY and CDR2 is SVGAGI (reference sequence). CDR3 sequence: CASNPQVSGGYTF. For the CDR3, the DNA is TGTGCCAGCAATCCACAGGTTTCAGGTGGCTACACCTTC.

V and J are TRBV5-6 and TRBJ2-5; D is undetermined. This CDR3 contains 14 residues. Trimming removed 1 base at V and 4 bases at J, with 11 bases between. Germline V gene sequence: CDR1 SGHDT, CDR2 YYEEEE. CDR3 sequence (DNA): TGTGCCAGCAGCTTGATATCCCGTATAGAGACCCAGTACTTC. This encodes CASSLISRIETQYF.